The next 20 T cell receptor beta chains were all read from a single sample in a study of T cell responses to AZD1222 COVID-19 vaccine. TCRdb keeps only in-frame clones here, not all; method: immunoSEQ multiplex PCR. The data contain under 200,000 clones, around 90% of them singletons. Sample: peripheral blood, taken on day 0 of AZD1222 vaccination. The receptors shown here come from an adult in good health.

The J gene is TRBJ1-2, the V gene TRBV28; D call uncertain. Germline V CDR1 and CDR2: MDHEN, SYDVKM. The V end was cut by 5 bases, the J end by 2 bases, with 6 bases between. This CDR3 is built from 12 residues. The CDR3 DNA sequence: TGTGCCAGCAGTCCCGTGAACTATGGCTACACCTTC. Protein sequence: CASSPVNYGYTF.

The chain employs TRBV10-3 and TRBJ2-3; D unresolved. V was clipped by 0 bases and J by 6 bases, with 10 bases between them. Germline CDR1 reads ENHRY; CDR2 reads SYGVKD. The CDR3 is 14 amino acids. CDR3 sequence: CAISESLVLDTQYF. CDR3 bases: TGTGCCATCAGTGAGTCGCTAGTGCTCGATACGCAGTATTTT.

The chain uses TRBV4-1 and TRBJ2-3, with D perhaps TRBD1 or TRBD2 (5 bases each). Germline-derived CDR1 and CDR2 are MGHRA and YSYEKL. This CDR3 region has 15 residues. V lost 4 bases and J 0 bases, leaving 11 bases between the germline ends. CDR3 nucleotide sequence: TGCGCCAGCAGCCCAAGTAGGGACAGCACAGATACGCAGTATTTT. Encoded protein: CASSPSRDSTDTQYF.

This clone has a handful of counts. This chain joins TRBV28 and TRBJ2-3; 7 bases are a match to TRBD1. The CDR3 consists of 15 residues. The germline V gene encodes CDR1 MDHEN and CDR2 SYDVKM. The V gene end was trimmed by 4 bases and the J gene end by 1 base; junction bases not matched to a gene: 5. CDR3 coding DNA: TGTGCCAGCAGTTCTAACGGACAGGGCACAGATACGCAGTATTTT. Protein: CASSSNGQGTDTQYF.

V is TRBV9 and J is TRBJ2-3; D is uncertain. The V end was cut by 4 bases, the J end by 1 base, with 10 bases between. The germline V gene has CDR1 SGDLS and CDR2 YYNGEE. The CDR3 totals 14 residues. The CDR3: CASSSDGGTDTQYF. The CDR3 nucleotides read TGTGCCAGCAGCTCCGATGGGGGCACAGATACGCAGTATTTT.

This clone was detected once. The rearrangement joins TRBV5-4 to TRBJ2-5; the match to TRBD2 covers 8 bases. V was clipped by 5 bases and J by 5 bases; unmatched bases: 2. The length of the CDR3 is 12 residues. CDR1 is SGHNT, CDR2 YYREEE, per germline (reference sequence). The CDR3 region is CASSPGGETQYF. The CDR3 coding sequence is TGTGCCAGCAGTCCGGGGGGGGAGACCCAGTACTTC.

The V call is TRBV2, the J call TRBJ1-2; D unresolved. Trimming took 2 bases from V and 4 from J, leaving 11 bases between them. This CDR3 is 14 amino acids long. Per germline, CDR1 SNHLY and CDR2 FYNNEI. The CDR3 sequence is CASSEQVGGYGYTF. CDR3 nucleotides: TGTGCCAGCAGTGAACAGGTTGGTGGCTATGGCTACACCTTC.

This chain joins TRBV28 and TRBJ2-3, with D unclear. This CDR3 has 14 amino acids. Germline assignment: CDR1 MDHEN and CDR2 SYDVKM. The V end lost 3 bases, the J end lost 4 bases, and 11 bases lay between the germline ends. CDR3 in amino acids: CASSFRASPDTQYF. CDR3 in DNA: TGTGCCAGCAGTTTTAGGGCGAGCCCAGATACGCAGTATTTT.

The chain joins TRBV6-6 to TRBJ2-1; no clear D. The germline gives CDR1 MNHNY, CDR2 SVGAGI (reference sequence). The CDR3 contains 12 residues. V lost 2 bases and J lost 6, with 5 bases in between. CDR3 nucleotide sequence: TGTGCCAGCAGTTACCTTAGCAATGAGCAGTTCTTC. Its protein product is CASSYLSNEQFF.

This chain uses TRBV6-1 with TRBJ1-1; D gene uncertain. Germline V gives CDR1 MNHNS, CDR2 SASEGT. This CDR3 has 13 residues. Trimming stripped 1 base from V and 3 bases from J, with 6 bases between. The CDR3 sequence is CASSEVWDTEAFF. CDR3 sequence (DNA): TGTGCCAGCAGTGAAGTTTGGGACACTGAAGCTTTCTTT.

With respect to this clone: This specimen includes other DNA sequences encoding the same CDR3. This chain uses TRBV7-2 with TRBJ2-1, with D possibly TRBD2 on 6 matching bases. The V end lost 5 bases, the J end lost 10 bases, and 21 bases lay between the germline ends. The germline V gene encodes CDR1 SGHTA and CDR2 FQGNSA. The CDR3 has 15 residues. The CDR3 coding sequence is TGTGCCAGCAGCCTAAACACCGGGGCCCGGGGGGAGCAGTTCTTC. It encodes CASSLNTGARGEQFF.

This clone was counted a single time. The chain combines TRBV7-9 with TRBJ2-7, with D tentatively TRBD1 or TRBD2 (6 bases each). With 3 bases removed from V and 2 bases from J, the gap between germline ends came to 14 bases. CDR1 and CDR2 from the germline V gene are SEHNR and FQNEAQ (reference sequence). This CDR3 is built from 15 residues. The DNA for the CDR3 is TGTGCCAGCAGCTTCTCGGGGGCGGCCACCTACGAGCAGTACTTC. This gives the protein CASSFSGAATYEQYF.

The genes are TRBV7-9 and TRBJ2-7; no firm D call. V was cut by 5 bases and J by 0 bases, with 14 bases left in between. The CDR3 sequence is 15 residues long. Germline-derived CDR1 and CDR2 are SEHNR and FQNEAQ (reference sequence). The CDR3 region has the DNA TGTGCCAGCAGCCCAACCGGGCTCTCCTCCTACGAGCAGTACTTC. Translating gives CASSPTGLSSYEQYF. The full variable domain, rest sourced from reference TRBV7-9 and TRBJ2-7, is DTGVSQNPRHKITKRGQNVTFRCDPISEHNRLYWYRQTLGQGPEFLTYFQNEAQLEKSRLLSDRFSAERPKGSFSTLEIQRTEQGDSAMYLCASSPTGLSSYEQYFGPGTRLTVT.

This clone was counted once. The rearrangement joins TRBV19 to TRBJ2-2; 9 bases line up with TRBD2. The trim removed 6 bases at V and 4 bases at J, leaving 3 bases unmatched. The CDR3 is made up of 14 amino acids. Germline V gives CDR1 LNHDA, CDR2 SQIVND (reference sequence). The CDR3 region is CASRTSGLTGELFF. Here the CDR3 DNA reads TGTGCCAGTAGGACTAGCGGACTCACCGGGGAGCTGTTTTTT.

Concerning this clone: One end of the junction varies from germline; a read error may be responsible. DNA of the CDR3: TGTGCCAGTAGCTTGGGTCGGGAGAACATTCAGTACTTC. Protein: CASSLGRENIQYF. V gene TRBV5-4 combines with J gene TRBJ2-4, with a possible D match to TRBD2 (6 bases). There are 13 residues in the CDR3. Per the germline V gene, CDR1 is SGHNT and CDR2 is YYREEE (reference sequence).

The chain combines TRBV18 with TRBJ1-1; D is unresolved. CDR1 is KGHSH and CDR2 is LQKENI in the germline V gene. The V gene lost 0 bases and the J gene lost 8 bases, with 13 bases spanning the gap. CDR3 length: 14 amino acids. Here the CDR3 reads CASSPPSRYGEAFF. The CDR3 region has the DNA TGTGCCAGCTCACCACCATCACGGTACGGGGAAGCTTTCTTT. The variable domain in full, with the rest retrieved from reference TRBV18 and TRBJ1-1, is NAGVMQNPRHLVRRRGQEARLRCSPMKGHSHVYWYRQLPEEGLKFMVYLQKENIIDESGMPKERFSAEFPKEGPSILRIQQVVRGDSAAYFCASSPPSRYGEAFFGQGTRLTVV.

The J gene is TRBJ1-1, the V gene TRBV7-2, with TRBD1 as a possible D gene (5 bases). This CDR3 region has 14 residues. Per the germline V gene, CDR1 is SGHTA and CDR2 is FQGNSA. V lost 5 bases and J 0 bases, leaving 10 bases between the germline ends. CDR3 nucleotide sequence: TGTGCCAGCAGCCCCCAGGACATGAACACTGAAGCTTTCTTT. Translation gives CASSPQDMNTEAFF.

This chain links TRBV3-1 (or the pseudogene TRBV3-2) with TRBJ1-2; TRBD1 agrees at 7 bases. Germline CDR1 reads LGHDT; CDR2 reads YNNKEL (reference sequence). The CDR3 is 16 amino acids. The trim removed 0 bases at V and 4 bases at J, leaving 8 bases unmatched. DNA for the CDR3: TGTGCCAGCAGCCAAGAAGGGGTAACAGGGGTCTATGGCTACACCTTC. Its translation: CASSQEGVTGVYGYTF.

J is TRBJ2-7 and V is TRBV9; D possibly matches TRBD1 or TRBD2 (5 bases each). Looked up from germline, CDR1 is SGDLS and CDR2 is YYNGEE. The CDR3 extends over 13 amino acids. With 0 bases removed from V and 9 bases from J, the gap between germline ends came to 13 bases. CDR3 coding DNA: TGTGCCAGCAGCGTAGGGGCAGTTGGGGGGCAGTACTTC. Amino acid sequence: CASSVGAVGGQYF.

The V call is TRBV5-1, the J call TRBJ1-1; 9 nucleotides match TRBD1. The CDR3 totals 15 residues. Germline CDR1 is SGHRS and CDR2 is YFSETQ. The V gene end was trimmed by 2 bases and the J gene end by 3 bases; junction bases not matched to a gene: 5. The CDR3 region is CASSFMTGGDTEAFF. The CDR3 DNA follows: TGCGCCAGCAGCTTTATGACAGGGGGGGACACTGAAGCTTTCTTT.